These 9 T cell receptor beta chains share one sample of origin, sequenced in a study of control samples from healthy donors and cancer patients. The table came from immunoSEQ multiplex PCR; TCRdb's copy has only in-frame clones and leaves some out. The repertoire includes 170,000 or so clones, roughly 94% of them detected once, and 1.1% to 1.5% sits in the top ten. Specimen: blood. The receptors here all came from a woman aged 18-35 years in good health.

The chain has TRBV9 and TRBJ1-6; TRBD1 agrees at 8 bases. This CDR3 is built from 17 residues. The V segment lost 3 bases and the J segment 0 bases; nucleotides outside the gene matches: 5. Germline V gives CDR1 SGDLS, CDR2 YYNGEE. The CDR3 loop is CASSAGQGLSYNSPLHF. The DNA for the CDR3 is TGTGCCAGCAGCGCCGGACAGGGACTCTCCTATAATTCACCCCTCCACTTT.

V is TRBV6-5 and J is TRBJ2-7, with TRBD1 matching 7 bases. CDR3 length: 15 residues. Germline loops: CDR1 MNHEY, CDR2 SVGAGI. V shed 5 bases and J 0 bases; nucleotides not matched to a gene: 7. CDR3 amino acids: CASSPRQGYSYEQYF. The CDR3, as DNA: TGTGCCAGCAGTCCCCGACAGGGTTACTCCTACGAGCAGTACTTC.

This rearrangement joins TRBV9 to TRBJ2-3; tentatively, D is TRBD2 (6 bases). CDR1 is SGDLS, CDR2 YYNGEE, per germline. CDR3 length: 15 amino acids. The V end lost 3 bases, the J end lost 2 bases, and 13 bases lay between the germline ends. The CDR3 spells CASSASGGATDTQYF. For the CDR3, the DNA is TGTGCCAGCAGCGCTTCCGGGGGTGCCACAGATACGCAGTATTTT.

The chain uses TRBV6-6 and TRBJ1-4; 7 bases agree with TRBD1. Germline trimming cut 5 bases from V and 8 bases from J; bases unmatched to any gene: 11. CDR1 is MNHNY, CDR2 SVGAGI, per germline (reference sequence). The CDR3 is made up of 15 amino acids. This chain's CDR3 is CASSRNDRVGEKLFF. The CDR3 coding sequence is TGTGCCAGCAGTAGAAACGACAGGGTAGGGGAAAAACTGTTTTTT.

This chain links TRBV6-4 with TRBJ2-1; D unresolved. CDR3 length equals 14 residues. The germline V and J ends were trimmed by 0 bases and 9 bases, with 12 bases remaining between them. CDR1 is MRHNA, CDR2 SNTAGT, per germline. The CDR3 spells CASSDSDRNTEQFF. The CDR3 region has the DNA TGTGCCAGCAGTGACTCGGATAGGAACACTGAGCAGTTCTTC.

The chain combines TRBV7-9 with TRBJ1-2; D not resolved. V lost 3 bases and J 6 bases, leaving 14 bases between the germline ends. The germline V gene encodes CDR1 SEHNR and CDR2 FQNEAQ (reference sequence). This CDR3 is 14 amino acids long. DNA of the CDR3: TGTGCCAGCAGCTTTGTCGTTCAAATCGATGGCTACACCTTC. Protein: CASSFVVQIDGYTF.

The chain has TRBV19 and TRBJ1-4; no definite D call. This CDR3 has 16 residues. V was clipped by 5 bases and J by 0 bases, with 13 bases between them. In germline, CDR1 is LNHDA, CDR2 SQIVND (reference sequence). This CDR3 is CASSVRQVATNEKLFF. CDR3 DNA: TGTGCCAGTAGTGTCCGCCAGGTTGCAACTAATGAAAAACTGTTTTTT.

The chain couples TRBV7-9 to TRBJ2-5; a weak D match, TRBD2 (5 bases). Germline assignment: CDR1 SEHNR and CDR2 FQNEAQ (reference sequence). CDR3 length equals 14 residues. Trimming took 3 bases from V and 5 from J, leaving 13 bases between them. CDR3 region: CASSLNAGGETQYF. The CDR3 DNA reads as TGTGCCAGCAGCTTGAATGCCGGAGGTGAGACCCAGTACTTC.

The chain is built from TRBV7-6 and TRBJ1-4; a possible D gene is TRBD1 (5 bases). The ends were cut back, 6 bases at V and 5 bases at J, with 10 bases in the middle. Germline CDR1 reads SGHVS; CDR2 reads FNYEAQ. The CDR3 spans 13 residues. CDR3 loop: CASSTGRNEKLFF. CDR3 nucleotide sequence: TGTGCCAGCAGTACGGGACGGAATGAAAAACTGTTTTTT.